This T cell receptor beta chain was recorded in a study of blood T cell repertoires in COVID-19. V lost 5 bases to trimming and J lost 0 bases, with 18 bases between them. The CDR3 consists of 17 residues. Germline-derived CDR1 and CDR2 are SGHVS and FNYEAQ. Before being deemed recovered, Cohort 3 donors had two negative PCRs, clearance, or symptom resolution. This clone was counted between two and nine times. Using immunoSEQ multiplex PCR, the repertoire was profiled, and TCRdb retains in-frame clones only, with some absent. The repertoire holds 150,000 or so clones, with 70% to 90% as singletons. V usage is TRBV7-6 and J usage is TRBJ2-3, with unresolved D. The sample was PBMCs or T cells enriched from blood (not recorded which). The receptor's source is a man aged 35-49 years who had recovered from COVID-19. CDR3 nucleotides: TGTGCCAGCAGCACATCCTCCCCGACTGCTAGCACAGATACGCAGTATTTT. It codes for CASSTSSPTASTDTQYF.